The clone carrying this TCR beta chain was counted at least ten times. Its antigen remains unknown. These data are taken from a study of Graves' ophthalmopathy and Graves' hyperthyroidism. Broader study findings: Progression of ophthalmopathy was predicted by the model with roughly 71% sensitivity and 72.22% specificity. Blood also harbored most expanded thyroid clonotypes above 0.001 frequency.

Germline loops: CDR1 SGHVS, CDR2 FQNEAQ. This CDR3 region has 16 residues. V shed 5 bases, J shed 3 bases, and the junction held 12 bases outside the gene matches. Patients were diagnosed from clinical symptoms, serum thyroxine, TRAb, thyroid ultrasound and orbital computed tomography. Investigators amplified TCR beta CDR3 regions from RNA transcripts. HTBI-primed RT-PCR formed the first round, and a multiplex PCR formed the second. TCRdb re-called the multiplex PCR reads through MiXCR, storing one row per CDR3 protein. The data show over a million distinct CDR3 sequences, about 36% seen once. The receptor was isolated from an adult man with Graves' hyperthyroidism. The chain combines TRBV7-8 with TRBJ2-7; TRBD1 aligns across 8 bases. The sequencing input was peripheral blood or thyroid tissue (not recorded which). The CDR3 DNA reads as TGTGCCAGCAGCGTACCCGAGACAGGGGTTAGCTACGAGCAGTACTTC. This encodes CASSVPETGVSYEQYF. Looking up the rest from reference TRBV7-8 and TRBJ2-7 gives the full variable domain: GAGVSQSPRYKVAKRGQDVALRCDPISGHVSLFWYQQALGQGPEFLTYFQNEAQLDKSGLPSDRFFAERPEGSVSTLKIQRTQQEDSAVYLCASSVPETGVSYEQYFGPGTRLTVT.